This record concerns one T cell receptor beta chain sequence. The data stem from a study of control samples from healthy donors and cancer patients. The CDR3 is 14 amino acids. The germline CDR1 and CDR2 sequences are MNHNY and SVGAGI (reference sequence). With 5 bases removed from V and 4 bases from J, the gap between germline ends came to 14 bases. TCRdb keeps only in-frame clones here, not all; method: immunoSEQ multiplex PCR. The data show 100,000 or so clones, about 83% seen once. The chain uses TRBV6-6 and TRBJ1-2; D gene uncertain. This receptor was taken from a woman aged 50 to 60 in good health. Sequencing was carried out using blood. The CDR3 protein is CASSEVKGIYGYTF. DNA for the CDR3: TGTGCCAGCAGTGAGGTTAAGGGCATCTATGGCTACACCTTC.